This paragraph reports one T cell receptor beta chain. The same CDR3 also results from other DNA sequences found in this sample. The V gene's germline CDR1 is SNHLY and CDR2 FYNNEI. The CDR3 is 12 amino acids. Trimming took off 4 bases at V and 8 bases at J, with 8 bases between the two ends. Per the study methods: Nucleated cell counts were estimated from reference gene primer amplification. Here immunoSEQ multiplex PCR was the method, and the copy in TCRdb shows in-frame clones only, minus some. V, J and clone size derive from that table, while D and trimming were established from the DNA sequence. The sample has 370,000 or so clones; around 84% are singletons. This specimen comes from a study of blood T cell repertoires in COVID-19. About the research overall: Sample material is recorded as cDNA or gDNA derived from T cells, B-cell-depleted T cells, or PBMCs.

Sample: peripheral blood. The chain carries TRBV2 and TRBJ1-4; D unresolved. This receptor was identified in a human donor with acute or convalescent COVID-19. The donor label of this sample is uncertain. CDR3 sequence: CASSVFAEKLFF. CDR3 coding DNA: TGTGCCAGCAGTGTCTTCGCGGAAAAACTGTTTTTT.